The 10 T cell receptor beta chains below come from one sample, sequenced in a study of T cells in tumors after PD-1 blockade. Profiling relied on immunoSEQ multiplex PCR, and the TCRdb table lists in-frame clones only, not all of them. The data show about 12,000 clones, with approximately 57% seen just once and less than 20% held by the top ten. The input for sequencing was tumor tissue, taken before anti-PD-1 treatment. These receptors all come from a human donor with basal cell carcinoma.

This clone was seen a few times. J is TRBJ1-3 and V is TRBV9; the D gene is possibly TRBD1 (5 bases). The V and J ends lost 3 bases and 3 bases respectively, with 16 bases between them. This CDR3 is built from 16 residues. Germline CDR1 and CDR2: SGDLS and YYNGEE. The CDR3 sequence is CASSGGPGLLGNTIYF. The CDR3 DNA follows: TGTGCCAGCAGCGGCGGACCGGGACTGCTTGGAAACACCATATATTTT.

The rearrangement uses TRBV7-8 and TRBJ2-2, with 12 nucleotides matching TRBD2. There are 17 residues in the CDR3. The V segment lost 5 bases and the J segment 2 bases; nucleotides outside the gene matches: 6. Per germline, CDR1 SGHVS and CDR2 FQNEAQ. This chain's CDR3 is CASSNGLAGSNTGELFF. Written as DNA, the CDR3 is TGTGCCAGCAGCAACGGACTAGCGGGGTCTAACACCGGGGAGCTGTTTTTT. Full variable domain (missing parts from reference TRBV7-8 and TRBJ2-2): GAGVSQSPRYKVAKRGQDVALRCDPISGHVSLFWYQQALGQGPEFLTYFQNEAQLDKSGLPSDRFFAERPEGSVSTLKIQRTQQEDSAVYLCASSNGLAGSNTGELFFGEGSRLTVL.

This chain connects TRBV6-5 to TRBJ1-2, with 11 nucleotides matching TRBD1. The CDR3 has 16 amino acids. Per germline, CDR1 MNHEY and CDR2 SVGAGI. J lost 4 bases, V lost 0 bases, and 4 bases had no gene match. The chain's CDR3 is CASSYSRTGGGYGYTF. Here the CDR3 DNA reads TGTGCCAGCAGTTACTCCAGGACAGGGGGCGGCTATGGCTACACCTTC.

CDR3 sequence (DNA): TGTGCCAGCTCACCACCGACCCCGGGGATTGGAAACACCATATATTTT. This gives the protein CASSPPTPGIGNTIYF. The rearrangement joins TRBV18 to TRBJ1-3, with D unclear. V lost 0 bases to trimming and J lost 3 bases, with 12 bases between them. This CDR3 is 16 amino acids long. CDR1 KGHSH and CDR2 LQKENI come from the germline V gene.

This sequence joins TRBV5-6 and TRBJ2-3; TRBD1 matches at 10 bases. Losses at the gene ends were 3 bases for V and 4 bases for J; bases not matched to a gene: 11. The germline V gene has CDR1 SGHDT and CDR2 YYEEEE. The CDR3 totals 17 residues. Written as DNA, the CDR3 is TGTGCCAGCAGCTCACACCCGGGACAGGGGAAGCCAGATACGCAGTATTTT. It translates to CASSSHPGQGKPDTQYF.

The chain couples TRBV2 to TRBJ2-1, with D possibly being TRBD2 (6 bases). The V and J ends lost 8 bases and 7 bases respectively, with 9 bases between them. Germline V gene lookup returns CDR1 SNHLY and CDR2 FYNNEI. This CDR3 is 11 amino acids long. The CDR3 DNA reads as TGTGCCAGCGGACTAACAAATGAGCAGTTCTTC. It specifies CASGLTNEQFF. Full variable domain (outside the CDR3, taken from reference TRBV2 and TRBJ2-1): EPEVTQTPSHQVTQMGQEVILRCVPISNHLYFYWYRQILGQKVEFLVSFYNNEISEKSEIFDDQFSVERPDGSNFTLKIRSTKLEDSAMYFCASGLTNEQFFGPGTRLTVL.

The chain recombines TRBV7-3 with TRBJ1-3; D remains unclear. Trimming cost V 4 bases and J 2 bases, with 6 bases left between them. This CDR3 is 13 amino acids long. Germline assignment: CDR1 SGHTA and CDR2 FQGTGA. The CDR3 region has the DNA TGTGCCAGCAGCTCTGCACCTGGAAACACCATATATTTT. Protein sequence: CASSSAPGNTIYF. The variable domain in full, with the rest retrieved from reference TRBV7-3 and TRBJ1-3, is GAGVSQTPSNKVTEKGKYVELRCDPISGHTALYWYRQSLGQGPEFLIYFQGTGAADDSGLPNDRFFAVRPEGSVSTLKIQRTERGDSAVYLCASSSAPGNTIYFGEGSWLTVV.

CDR3 loop: CAWSAAGGTYYGYTF. DNA of the CDR3: TGTGCCTGGAGTGCAGCAGGGGGCACGTACTATGGCTACACCTTC. This chain uses TRBV30 with TRBJ1-2, with TRBD1 identical over 8 bases. The V gene's germline CDR1 is GTSNPN and CDR2 SVGIG (reference sequence). V shed 1 base and J 3 bases; nucleotides not matched to a gene: 7. The CDR3 has 15 residues.

The chain is built from TRBV7-2 and TRBJ2-5; 10 bases agree with TRBD1. The CDR3 is 16 residues long. Germline-derived CDR1 and CDR2 are SGHTA and FQGNSA. V lost 1 base to trimming and J lost 2 bases; unmatched junction nucleotides: 4. The CDR3 is CASSLGDRGSQETQYF. The CDR3 DNA follows: TGTGCCAGCAGCTTAGGGGACAGGGGATCACAAGAGACCCAGTACTTC.

In this sample, this clone turned up a few times. The chain joins TRBV9 to TRBJ1-1, with D unclear. V gave up 0 bases and J gave up 2 bases, with 8 bases separating them. The CDR3 loop spans 14 amino acids. Per germline, CDR1 SGDLS and CDR2 YYNGEE. The CDR3 DNA reads TGTGCCAGCAGCGTAGACCCCCATAACACTGAAGCTTTCTTT. As protein: CASSVDPHNTEAFF.